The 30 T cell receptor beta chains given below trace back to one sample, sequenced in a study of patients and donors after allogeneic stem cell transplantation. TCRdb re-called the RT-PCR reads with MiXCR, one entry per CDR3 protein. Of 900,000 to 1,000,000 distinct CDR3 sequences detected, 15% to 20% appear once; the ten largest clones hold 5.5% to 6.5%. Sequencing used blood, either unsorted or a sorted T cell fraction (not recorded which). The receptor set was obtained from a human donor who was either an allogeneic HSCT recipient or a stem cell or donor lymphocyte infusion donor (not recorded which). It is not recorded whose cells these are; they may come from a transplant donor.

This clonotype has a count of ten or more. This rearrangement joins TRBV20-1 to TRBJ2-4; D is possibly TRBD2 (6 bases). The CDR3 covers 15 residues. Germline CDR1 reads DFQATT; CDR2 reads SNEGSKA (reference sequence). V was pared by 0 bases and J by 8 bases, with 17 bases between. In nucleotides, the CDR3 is TGCAGTGCTAGAGACGGGAGCAGGCCTGAGGACATTCAGTACTTC. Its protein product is CSARDGSRPEDIQYF.

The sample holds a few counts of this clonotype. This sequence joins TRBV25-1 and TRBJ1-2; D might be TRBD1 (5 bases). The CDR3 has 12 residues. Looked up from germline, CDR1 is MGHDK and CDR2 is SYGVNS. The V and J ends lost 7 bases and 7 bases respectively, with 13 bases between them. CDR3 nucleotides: TGTGCCAGCACACCGTCCGGGGGTGGCTACACCTTC. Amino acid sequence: CASTPSGGGYTF.

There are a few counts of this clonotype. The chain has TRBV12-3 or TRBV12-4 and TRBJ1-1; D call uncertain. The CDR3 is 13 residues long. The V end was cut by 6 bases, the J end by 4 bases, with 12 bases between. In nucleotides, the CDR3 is TGTGCCAGCAGCCGGGGAGGTGTCACTGAAGCTTTCTTT. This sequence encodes CASSRGGVTEAFF.

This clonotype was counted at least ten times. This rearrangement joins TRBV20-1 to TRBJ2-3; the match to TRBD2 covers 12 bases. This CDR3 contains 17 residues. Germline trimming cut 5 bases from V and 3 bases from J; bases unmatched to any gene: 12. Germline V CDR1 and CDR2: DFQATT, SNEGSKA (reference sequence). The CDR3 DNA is TGCAGTGCTGACCCCGGGACTAGCGGGCTCCGTACAGATACGCAGTATTTT. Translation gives CSADPGTSGLRTDTQYF.

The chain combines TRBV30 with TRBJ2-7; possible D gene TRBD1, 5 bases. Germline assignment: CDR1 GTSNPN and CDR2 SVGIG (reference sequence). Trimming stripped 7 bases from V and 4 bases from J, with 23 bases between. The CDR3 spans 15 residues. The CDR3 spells CASLVEGPGMYEQYF. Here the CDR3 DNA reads TGTGCCTCTCTAGTAGAAGGACCAGGGATGTACGAGCAGTACTTC.

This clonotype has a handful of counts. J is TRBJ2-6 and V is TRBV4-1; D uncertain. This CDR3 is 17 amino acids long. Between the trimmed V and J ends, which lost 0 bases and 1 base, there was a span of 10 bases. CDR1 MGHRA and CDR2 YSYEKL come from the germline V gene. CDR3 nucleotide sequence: TGCGCCAGCAGCCAAGAGGTTCGGTGTTCTGGGGCCAACGTCCTGACTTTC. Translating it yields CASSQEVRCSGANVLTF.

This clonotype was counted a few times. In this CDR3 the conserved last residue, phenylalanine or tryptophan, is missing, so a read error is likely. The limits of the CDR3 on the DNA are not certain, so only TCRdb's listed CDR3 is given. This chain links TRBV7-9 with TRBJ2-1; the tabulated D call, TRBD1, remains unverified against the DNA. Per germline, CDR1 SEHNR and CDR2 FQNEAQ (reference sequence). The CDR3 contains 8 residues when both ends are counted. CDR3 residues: CASSFPGL.

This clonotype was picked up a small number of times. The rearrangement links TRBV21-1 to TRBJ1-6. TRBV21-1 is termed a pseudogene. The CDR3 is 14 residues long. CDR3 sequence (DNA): TGTGCCAGCAGCAAATGGGGTGCTAATTCACCCCTCCACTTT. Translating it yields CASSKWGANSPLHF.

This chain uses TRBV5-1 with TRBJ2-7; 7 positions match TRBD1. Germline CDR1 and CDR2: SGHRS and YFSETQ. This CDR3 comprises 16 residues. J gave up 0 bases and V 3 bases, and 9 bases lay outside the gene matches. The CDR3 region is CASSSGTVDISYEQYF. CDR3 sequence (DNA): TGCGCCAGCAGCTCGGGGACAGTTGATATCTCCTACGAGCAGTACTTC.

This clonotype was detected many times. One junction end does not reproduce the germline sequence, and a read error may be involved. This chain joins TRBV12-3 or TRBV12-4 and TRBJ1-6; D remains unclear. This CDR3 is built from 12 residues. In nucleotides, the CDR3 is TGTGCCAGCAGCTTAGAGAATTCACCCCTCCACTTT. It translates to CASSLENSPLHF.

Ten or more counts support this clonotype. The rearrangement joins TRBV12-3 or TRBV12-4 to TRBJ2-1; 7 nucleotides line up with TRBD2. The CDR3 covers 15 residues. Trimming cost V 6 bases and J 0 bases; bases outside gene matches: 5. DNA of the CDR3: TGTGCCAGCAGCTCCCAGCGGGACTCCTACAATGAGCAGTTCTTC. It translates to CASSSQRDSYNEQFF.

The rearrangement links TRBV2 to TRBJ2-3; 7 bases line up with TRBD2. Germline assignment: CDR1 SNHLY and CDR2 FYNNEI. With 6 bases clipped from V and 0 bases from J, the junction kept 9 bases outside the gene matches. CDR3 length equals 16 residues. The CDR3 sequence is CASSPHGRRSTDTQYF. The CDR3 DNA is TGTGCCAGCAGCCCACACGGGAGGAGAAGCACAGATACGCAGTATTTT.

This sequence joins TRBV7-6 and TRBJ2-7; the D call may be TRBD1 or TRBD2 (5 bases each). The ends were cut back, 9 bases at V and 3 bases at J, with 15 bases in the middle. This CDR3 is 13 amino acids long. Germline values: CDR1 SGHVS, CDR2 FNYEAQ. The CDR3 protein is CASTDRDHYEQYF. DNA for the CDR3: TGTGCCAGTACCGATAGGGACCACTACGAGCAGTACTTC.

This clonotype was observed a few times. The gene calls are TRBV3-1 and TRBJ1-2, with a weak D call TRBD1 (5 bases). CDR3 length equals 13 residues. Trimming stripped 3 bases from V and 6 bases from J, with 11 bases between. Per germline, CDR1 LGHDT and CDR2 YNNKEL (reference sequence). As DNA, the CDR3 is TGTGCCAGCAGCCAGCGGACACGAAATGGCTACACCTTC. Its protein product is CASSQRTRNGYTF.

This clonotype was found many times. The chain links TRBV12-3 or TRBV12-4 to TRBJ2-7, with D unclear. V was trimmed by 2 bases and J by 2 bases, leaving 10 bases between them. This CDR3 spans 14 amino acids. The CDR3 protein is CASSLRAGPYEQYF. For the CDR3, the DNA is TGTGCCAGCAGTTTAAGGGCCGGTCCCTACGAGCAGTACTTC.

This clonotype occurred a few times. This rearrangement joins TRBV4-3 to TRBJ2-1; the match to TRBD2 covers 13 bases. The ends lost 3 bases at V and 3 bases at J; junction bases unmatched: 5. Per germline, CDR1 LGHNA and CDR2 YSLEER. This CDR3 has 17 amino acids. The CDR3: CASSQQLAGGHYNEQFF. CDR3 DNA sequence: TGCGCCAGCAGCCAGCAACTAGCGGGGGGGCACTACAATGAGCAGTTCTTC.

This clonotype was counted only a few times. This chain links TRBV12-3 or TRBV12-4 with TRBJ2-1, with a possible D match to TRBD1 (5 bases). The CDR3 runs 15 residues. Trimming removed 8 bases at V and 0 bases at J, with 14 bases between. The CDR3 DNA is TGTGCCAGCCGATCCGTTAGGGGCTCCTACAATGAGCAGTTCTTC. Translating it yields CASRSVRGSYNEQFF.

CDR3 residues: CASRGLTGYTF. The CDR3 region has the DNA TGCGCCAGCAGGGGGCTTACTGGCTACACCTTC. The chain recombines TRBV5-1 with TRBJ1-2; tentative D call: TRBD1 (5 bases). V dropped 5 bases and J dropped 7 bases, with 9 bases sitting between them. The germline gives CDR1 SGHRS, CDR2 YFSETQ. The CDR3 has 11 amino acids.

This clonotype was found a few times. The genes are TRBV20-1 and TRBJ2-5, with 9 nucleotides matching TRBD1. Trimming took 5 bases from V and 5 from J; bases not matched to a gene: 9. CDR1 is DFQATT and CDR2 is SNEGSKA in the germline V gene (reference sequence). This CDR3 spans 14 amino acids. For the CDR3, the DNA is TGCAGTGCTCACGTCCCGGGACAGGGCGAGACCCAGTACTTC. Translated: CSAHVPGQGETQYF.

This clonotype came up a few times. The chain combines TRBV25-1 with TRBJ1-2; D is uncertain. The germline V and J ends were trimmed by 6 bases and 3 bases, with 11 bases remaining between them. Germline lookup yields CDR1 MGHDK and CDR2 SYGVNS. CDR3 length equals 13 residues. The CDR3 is CASSVIHDYGYTF. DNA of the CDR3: TGTGCCAGCAGCGTCATCCACGACTATGGCTACACCTTC.

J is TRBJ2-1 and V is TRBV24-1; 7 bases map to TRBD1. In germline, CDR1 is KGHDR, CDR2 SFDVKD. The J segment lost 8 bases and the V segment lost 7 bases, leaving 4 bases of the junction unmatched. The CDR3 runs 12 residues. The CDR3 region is CATRNRGHEQFF. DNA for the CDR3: TGTGCCACCAGAAACAGGGGCCATGAGCAGTTCTTC.

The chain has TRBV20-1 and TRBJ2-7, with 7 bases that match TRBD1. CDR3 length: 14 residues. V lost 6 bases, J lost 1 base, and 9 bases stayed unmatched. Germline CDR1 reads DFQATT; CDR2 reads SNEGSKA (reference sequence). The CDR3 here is CSALTPGQSYEQYF. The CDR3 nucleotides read TGCAGTGCCCTGACCCCGGGACAGTCCTACGAGCAGTACTTC.

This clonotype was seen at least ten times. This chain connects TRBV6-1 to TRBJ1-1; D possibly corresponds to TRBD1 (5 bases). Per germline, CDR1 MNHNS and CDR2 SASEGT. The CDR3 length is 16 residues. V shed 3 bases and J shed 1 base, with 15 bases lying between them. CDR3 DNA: TGTGCCAGCAGTGAGGGGGTTGGTGTAAGGAACACTGAAGCTTTCTTT. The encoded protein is CASSEGVGVRNTEAFF.

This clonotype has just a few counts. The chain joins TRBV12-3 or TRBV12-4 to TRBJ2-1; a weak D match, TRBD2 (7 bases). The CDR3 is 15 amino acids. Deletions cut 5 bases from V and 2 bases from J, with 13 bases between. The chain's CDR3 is CASSGAGAPYNEQFF. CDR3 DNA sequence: TGTGCCAGCAGTGGCGCGGGGGCGCCCTACAATGAGCAGTTCTTC.

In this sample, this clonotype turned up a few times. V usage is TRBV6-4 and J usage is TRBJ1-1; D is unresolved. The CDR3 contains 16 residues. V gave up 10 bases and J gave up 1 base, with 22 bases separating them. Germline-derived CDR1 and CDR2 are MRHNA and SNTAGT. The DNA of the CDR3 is TGTGCCAACAGACGTAGCAGATATTCACAGAACACTGAAGCTTTCTTT. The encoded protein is CANRRSRYSQNTEAFF.

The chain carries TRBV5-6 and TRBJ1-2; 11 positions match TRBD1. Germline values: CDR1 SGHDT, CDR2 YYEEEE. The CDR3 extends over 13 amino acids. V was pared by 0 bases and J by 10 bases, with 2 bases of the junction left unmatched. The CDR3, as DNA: TGTGCCAGCAGCTTGGGGACAGGGGGCATCTACACCTTC. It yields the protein CASSLGTGGIYTF.

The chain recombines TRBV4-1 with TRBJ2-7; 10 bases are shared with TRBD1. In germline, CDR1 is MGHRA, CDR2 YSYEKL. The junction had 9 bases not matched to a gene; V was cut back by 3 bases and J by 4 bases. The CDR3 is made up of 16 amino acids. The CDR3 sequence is CASSQQDGQGGYEQYF. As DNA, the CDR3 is TGCGCCAGCAGCCAGCAAGACGGACAGGGGGGATACGAGCAGTACTTC.

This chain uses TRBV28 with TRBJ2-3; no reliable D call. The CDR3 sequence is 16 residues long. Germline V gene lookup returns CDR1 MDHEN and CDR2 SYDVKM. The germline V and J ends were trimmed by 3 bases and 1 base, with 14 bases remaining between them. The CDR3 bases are TGTGCCAGCAGTTTGGATGGTGTTTCGGGCACAGATACGCAGTATTTT. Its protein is CASSLDGVSGTDTQYF. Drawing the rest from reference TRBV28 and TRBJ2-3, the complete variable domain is DVKVTQSSRYLVKRTGEKVFLECVQDMDHENMFWYRQDPGLGLRLIYFSYDVKMKEKGDIPEGYSVSREKKERFSLILESASTNQTSMYLCASSLDGVSGTDTQYFGPGTRLTVL.

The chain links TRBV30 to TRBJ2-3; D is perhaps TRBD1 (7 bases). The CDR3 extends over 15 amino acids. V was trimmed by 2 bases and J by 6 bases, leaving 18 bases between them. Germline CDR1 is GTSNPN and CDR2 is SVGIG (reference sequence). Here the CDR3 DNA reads TGTGCCTGGAGTCCCATTTCAGGGGGGTTGGATACGCAGTATTTT. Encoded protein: CAWSPISGGLDTQYF.

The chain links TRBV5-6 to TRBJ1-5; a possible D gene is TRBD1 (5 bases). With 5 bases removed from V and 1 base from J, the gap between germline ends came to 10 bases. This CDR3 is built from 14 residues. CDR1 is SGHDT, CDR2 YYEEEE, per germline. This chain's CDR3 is CASSRGKSNQPQHF. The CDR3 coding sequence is TGTGCCAGCAGTCGGGGGAAGAGCAATCAGCCCCAGCATTTT.